The sequence of this T cell receptor beta chain was determined in a study of beta chain features in type 1 diabetes (dated by TCRdb to 2017 to 2018). In the study overall: Mean age, gender distribution, total cell number and subset yield did not differ between patients and healthy donors. Across all samples, almost 110 million sorted cells were examined, and cell number per subset correlated strongly with RNA yield. The study compared the TCRB repertoires of sorted circulating CD4+ T cell subsets in recently diagnosed type 1 diabetes patients with those in matched healthy donors. Whereas all 28 donors provided naive and central memory subsets, regulatory and stem cell-like memory subsets were isolated from just 8 patients and about eight healthy donors.

Turning to this clone: This receptor's antigen is unknown. Per-base quality was not reported, and no clone a single base away is much larger than it.

Beyond this particular receptor, the publication reports: A moderate but significant shortening of TCRB CDR3 length was observed in type 1 diabetes patients in all four CD4+ subsets. PCR might favor shorter templates, but patient and control samples were amplified and corrected together, so any skew would affect both groups equally. At VDJ recombination sites, type 1 diabetes patients had fewer insertions and more deleted nucleotides, which implies abnormalities in thymic rearrangement. The naive, central memory and regulatory TCRB repertoires appeared to resemble one another more closely among patients than among healthy donors. Because cDNA rather than genomic DNA was sequenced, highly expressing activated cells could have been over-represented, although no difference in activation and CD3 levels was found between groups. HLA sub-analyses involved small numbers of individuals, so any influence of HLA type on TCRB rearrangement remained unresolved.

CDR1 and CDR2, per the germline V gene (reference sequence), are SEHNR and FQNEAQ. V drops 4 bases and J drops 2 bases, leaving 20 bases in between. The CDR3 starts with the cysteine, ends with the phenylalanine, and has 17 residues. Of the read, only the CDR3 DNA is kept; its 51 bases are in frame from base 1. From each donor, a single peripheral blood sample of about 100 mL on average was drawn into heparinised tubes. A BD FACSAria II and a panel including CD45RO, CCR7, CD25, CD127, CD95 and CD27 were used to sort naive, central memory, regulatory and stem cell-like memory CD4+ T cells. Purity was above 98% for every sorted population. PBMCs were separated immediately by Lymphoprep density gradient centrifugation and were stained directly, without being cultured. So that batch effects would be minimized, each experiment stained and sorted samples in pairs, pairing one healthy donor with one patient.

All of the isolated RNA was reverse transcribed with the High Capacity cDNA Reverse Transcription Kit, so expressed TCRB transcripts were sequenced. Deep immunoSEQ sequencing was applied to naive, central memory and regulatory T cell samples, giving an average of roughly 3.6 million total reads per sample. Sorted cells were lysed in RLT buffer and RNA was extracted with DNase-treated RNeasy Micro or Mini kits, depending on cell number. To prevent cross-contamination, each cell subset was processed individually, whereas patient and healthy donor samples were processed jointly. Using the immunoSEQ multiplex PCR, TCRB sequences were amplified from cDNA into 87-bp fragments spanning the CDR3 region. Sequencing of the amplicons was performed on the Illumina HiSeq platform. The source study handled its data this way. Synthetic template baselines were used to correct PCR bias computationally, reads within Hamming distance 2 were collapsed together, and singletons that could not be merged were discarded. Reads were aligned against IMGT so that V, D and J genes, CDR3 length and insertions or deletions at six rearrangement sites could be assigned. Clonotype counts were normalized to sorted cell number within each subset before computing true diversity and Gini coefficients with the tcR R package. Repertoire sharing was quantified using the overlap coefficient calculated on TCRB nucleotide sequences. TCRdb re-hosts the immuneACCESS table, in-frame sequences only. Its copies lack some clones; in the studies checked, an unresolved V gene accounts for under half of them, and the cause for the rest is not known. For V, J and clone size, that table is used; D and trimming come from the DNA. Present in this sample are about 40,000 clones, around 45% of which were seen just once. Clones ranked in the top ten supply 0.65% to 0.8% of the sample.

The receptor comes from a woman under 30 in good health. The material sequenced was central memory CD4+ T cells from blood. The chain couples TRBV7-9 to TRBJ2-5; the D gene is possibly TRBD1, with 6 bases matching. CDR3 protein: CASSSLPRPTGQETQYF. The DNA sequence reads TGTGCCAGCAGCTCATTGCCCAGACCGACAGGTCAAGAGACCCAGTACTTC.